The next 8 T cell receptor beta chains were all read from a single sample in a study of metastatic and nonmetastatic thyroid tumors. No treatment of any kind had been given to any patient before thyroid surgery. Using MiXCR, TCRdb re-called clones from the PCR reads. The table lists around 22,000 clones, roughly 18% of them singletons. The sequenced sample consisted of adjacent normal tissue. Every receptor here comes from a male donor with papillary thyroid cancer or a benign thyroid nodule (not recorded which). Some clones in this sample may be carry-over from other donors' samples.

Points on this clone: A junction end diverges from the germline sequence, so it may reflect a read error. This chain connects TRBV12-5 to TRBJ2-2; no definite D call. CDR3 length equals 13 residues. Germline CDR1 and CDR2: LGHNT and FRNRAP. CDR3 sequence reads: CAIAPANTGELFF. CDR3 coding DNA: TGTGCTATTGCCCCCGCGAATACCGGGGAGCTGTTTTTT. Combining the CDR3 with reference TRBV12-5 and TRBJ2-2 gives the whole variable domain DARVTQTPRHKVTEMGQEVTMRCQPILGHNTVFWYRQTMMQGLELLAYFRNRAPLDDSGMPKDRFSAEMPDATLATLKIQPSEPRDSAVYFCAIAPANTGELFFGEGSRLTVL.

V and J are TRBV4-1 and TRBJ1-5; D unresolved. Trimming stripped 9 bases from V and 0 bases from J, with 18 bases between. The germline gives CDR1 MGHRA, CDR2 YSYEKL. The CDR3 contains 16 residues. CDR3 loop: CARSSTDLSSNQPQHF. The DNA for the CDR3 is TGCGCCAGAAGCTCGACCGACCTATCTAGCAATCAGCCCCAGCATTTT.

The table lists this clone with many counts. The V and J genes are TRBV4-2 and TRBJ2-1; 8 bases agree with TRBD1. This CDR3 region has 15 residues. Germline CDR1 and CDR2: LGHNA and YNFKEQ. V shed 4 bases, J shed 7 bases, and the junction held 9 bases outside the gene matches. For the CDR3, the DNA is TGTGCCAGCAGCCTCACAGGGGGTAGTGTTAATGAGCAGTTCTTC. It translates to CASSLTGGSVNEQFF.

To note about this clone: Here the CDR3 omits its conserved ending phenylalanine or tryptophan, so a read error is the likely source. CDR3 bases: TGTGCCAGCAGCCCAGGGAACTACGAGCAGTACGCC. Translated: CASSPGNYEQYA. V and J are TRBV6-1 and TRBJ2-7, with D maybe TRBD1 (5 bases). Trimming left V 6 bases short and J 3 bases short, with 9 bases between. CDR3 length: 12 residues. Germline V CDR1 and CDR2: MNHNS, SASEGT.

The chain combines TRBV27 with TRBJ2-5; no firm D call. V was clipped by 9 bases and J by 3 bases, with 8 bases between them. The CDR3 covers 11 residues. Germline V gene lookup returns CDR1 MNHEY and CDR2 SMNVEV (reference sequence). CDR3 residues: CASPTEETQYF. In DNA, the CDR3 is TGTGCCAGTCCTACGGAAGAGACCCAGTACTTC.

In its sample, this clone was seen many times. V and J are TRBV29-1 and TRBJ1-1; D may be TRBD1 (6 bases). Trimming pared 1 base from V and 7 bases from J, leaving 16 bases between. Germline CDR1 reads SQVTM; CDR2 reads ANQGSEA. The CDR3 sequence is 14 residues long. CDR3 nucleotide sequence: TGCAGCGTTGAAGGGACAGTGCAGGGTGTTGAAGCTTTCTTT. It is translated as CSVEGTVQGVEAFF.

This clone was seen at least ten times. It may be a read error: a sequence one base away is much more abundant. Additional DNA sequences in this sample encode the identical CDR3. J is TRBJ1-1 and V is TRBV2; TRBD1 is a possible D gene (6 bases). The CDR3 spans 18 residues. V lost 4 bases and J lost 0, with 21 bases in between. The germline V gene has CDR1 SNHLY and CDR2 FYNNEI. The CDR3, as DNA: TGTGCCAGCAGTGCGGGCCCTGGACAGACACGGCTGAACACTGAAGCTTTCTTT. Translation gives CASSAGPGQTRLNTEAFF.

This clone qualifies as medium-sized. This chain links TRBV28 with TRBJ1-3; a possible D gene is TRBD1 (5 bases). This CDR3 is built from 14 residues. Trimming shortened V by 8 bases and J by 3 bases, and 14 bases separated the two germline ends. Germline assignment: CDR1 MDHEN and CDR2 SYDVKM. CDR3 DNA sequence: TGTGCCAGCGTGTCCACGGGGCGTGGAAACACCATATATTTT. Translation gives CASVSTGRGNTIYF.